These 4 T cell receptor beta chains share one sample of origin, sequenced in a study of cytomegalovirus exposure and HLA in healthy donors. The PCR ran on 60 Vbeta and 13 Jbeta primers. The assay was immunoSEQ multiplex PCR, and TCRdb's table has in-frame clones only and misses some. The table records tens of thousands of clones, 78% of them present only once. Sequenced input: PBMCs. All receptors come from a male donor in good health and CMV-seropositive.

This clone has a single count. DNA for the CDR3: TGTGCCATCAGTGGGACAGGGGCTAACACTGAAGCTTTCTTT. This encodes CAISGTGANTEAFF. The V call is TRBV10-3, the J call TRBJ1-1; 9 bases map to TRBD1. This CDR3 spans 14 amino acids. Trimming at V came to 4 bases and at J to 2 bases, leaving 2 bases not matched to a gene. Germline CDR1 ENHRY, CDR2 SYGVKD.

This chain joins TRBV4-1 and TRBJ2-3; no definite D call. The CDR3 covers 17 residues. V was shortened by 0 bases and J by 2 bases, with 15 bases between the two germline ends. Germline V lookup: CDR1 MGHRA, CDR2 YSYEKL. CDR3: CASSQDQVLPSTDTQYF. The CDR3 DNA is TGCGCCAGCAGCCAAGATCAGGTCCTTCCTTCCACAGATACGCAGTATTTT.

The chain links TRBV19 to TRBJ1-2; 9 bases fit TRBD1. This CDR3 is 16 amino acids long. The germline V gene has CDR1 LNHDA and CDR2 SQIVND (reference sequence). J lost 5 bases, V lost 2 bases, and 9 bases had no gene match. The CDR3 loop is CASSISPRQGGYGYTF. In DNA, the CDR3 is TGTGCCAGTAGTATATCTCCTCGACAGGGGGGGTATGGCTACACCTTC.

V and J are TRBV30 and TRBJ1-4; 7 positions agree with TRBD1. Germline V gives CDR1 GTSNPN, CDR2 SVGIG (reference sequence). V was clipped by 0 bases and J by 8 bases; unmatched bases: 3. The CDR3 runs to 13 residues. DNA for the CDR3: TGTGCCTGGAGTGTACGGGGACAGGAAAAACTGTTTTTT. It is translated as CAWSVRGQEKLFF.